This T cell receptor (beta chain) originates from a study of regulatory T cells in long-lasting Graves disease. According to the study, TCR beta libraries were built with iRepertoire HTBI primers and CDR3-region Arm-PCR. TCRdb ran MiXCR on the multiplex PCR reads and lists one entry per CDR3 protein. Here the sample spans hundreds of thousands of distinct CDR3 sequences, roughly 14% being singletons. This clonotype was observed a handful of times. Time point in this sample: newly diagnosed GD, antithyroid drugs for less than 3 months. The authors made the TCR library using RNA they extracted from PBMCs. V gave up 5 bases and J gave up 2 bases, with 12 bases separating them. This CDR3 has 15 amino acids. Germline lookup yields CDR1 ENHRY and CDR2 SYGVKD. These records were also assigned to another study, of T cells in Graves' hyperthyroidism and ophthalmopathy. That report notes: Carried out on the TCR CDR3, a first-round RT-PCR used the HTBI primer set.

This TCR was recovered from a man in his thirties or forties with Graves disease. The specimen comprised peripheral blood mononuclear cells (PBMCs), sampled at new diagnosis, from a patient treated with antithyroid drugs. The V gene is TRBV10-3, the J gene TRBJ2-2; a weak D match, TRBD2 (5 bases). CDR3 nucleotide sequence: TGTGCCATCAGTTTAGCGAATTCTAACACCGGGGAGCTGTTTTTT. Protein: CAISLANSNTGELFF.